Shown below are 20 T cell receptor beta chains from a single sample sequenced in a study of blood T cell repertoires in COVID-19. This table comes from immunoSEQ multiplex PCR, and its TCRdb copy is limited to in-frame clones, with some not included. The sample lists 190,000 or so clones, 85% to 90% occurring once. Specimen: peripheral blood. All receptors come from a man aged 40-55 years with active or convalescent COVID-19.

V gene TRBV6-6 combines with J gene TRBJ1-2; 7 nucleotides align to TRBD1. This CDR3 spans 14 amino acids. J gave up 8 bases and V 4 bases, and 10 bases lay outside the gene matches. Germline V gene lookup returns CDR1 MNHNY and CDR2 SVGAGI (reference sequence). CDR3: CASSSTGRDDGYTF. CDR3 in DNA: TGTGCCAGCAGTTCGACAGGGCGGGACGACGGCTACACCTTC.

V usage is TRBV28 and J usage is TRBJ1-5; D uncertain. Germline-derived CDR1 and CDR2 are MDHEN and SYDVKM. This CDR3 is 11 amino acids long. The V end lost 3 bases, the J end lost 5 bases, and 2 bases lay between the germline ends. The DNA of the CDR3 is TGTGCCAGCAGTTTCGATCAGCCCCAGCATTTT. Translating it yields CASSFDQPQHF.

This clone was seen more than once but under ten times. The chain carries TRBV11-2 and TRBJ1-2; possible D gene TRBD1, 6 bases. Trimming cost V 0 bases and J 3 bases, with 8 bases left between them. Germline CDR1 is SGHAT and CDR2 is FQNNGV. The CDR3 is 14 residues long. The chain's CDR3 is CASSLDQGYYGYTF. The DNA of the CDR3 is TGTGCCAGCAGCTTAGATCAGGGGTACTATGGCTACACCTTC.

This chain links TRBV21-1 with TRBJ1-5; the table assigns TRBD1, which was not confirmed against the DNA. TRBV21-1 is an annotated pseudogene. This CDR3 comprises 16 residues. CDR3 protein: CASSTPSGQRNQPQHF. The CDR3, as DNA: TGTGCCAGCAGCACCCCATCGGGACAGCGTAATCAGCCCCAGCATTTT.

The rearrangement links TRBV29-1 to TRBJ2-5, with TRBD1 matching over 10 bases. The V segment lost 6 bases and the J segment 2 bases; nucleotides outside the gene matches: 3. CDR3 length equals 13 residues. Germline CDR1 and CDR2: SQVTM and ANQGSEA. The CDR3, as DNA: TGCAGCGTCGGACAGGGGGGGCAAGAGACCCAGTACTTC. This encodes CSVGQGGQETQYF.

This clone appeared a single time. This sequence joins TRBV4-1 and TRBJ2-7; 12 nucleotides line up with TRBD2. The CDR3 totals 15 residues. Trimming cost V 3 bases and J 0 bases; bases outside gene matches: 0. Germline V gene lookup returns CDR1 MGHRA and CDR2 YSYEKL. CDR3 bases: TGCGCCAGCAGCCAGACTAGCGGGAGCTCCTACGAGCAGTACTTC. It translates to CASSQTSGSSYEQYF.

V usage is TRBV4-2 and J usage is TRBJ2-3; 8 nucleotides align to TRBD2. This CDR3 region has 15 residues. Germline values: CDR1 LGHNA, CDR2 YNFKEQ. With V trimmed by 6 bases and J by 1 base, 6 bases remained unmatched. The CDR3 sequence is CASRIGAGGTDTQYF. CDR3 bases: TGTGCCAGCAGAATAGGAGCGGGGGGCACAGATACGCAGTATTTT.

The J gene is TRBJ2-1, the V gene TRBV4-2; 7 bases align to TRBD1. Germline CDR1 is LGHNA and CDR2 is YNFKEQ. V shed 5 bases and J 1 base; nucleotides not matched to a gene: 8. The CDR3 has 16 residues. CDR3 sequence reads: CASSVEGGSSYNEQFF. For the CDR3, the DNA is TGTGCCAGCAGCGTGGAAGGGGGCTCGTCCTACAATGAGCAGTTCTTC.

This clone was observed once. The chain uses TRBV19 and TRBJ1-1; 7 positions agree with TRBD1. CDR3 length equals 14 residues. V gave up 10 bases and J gave up 1 base; unmatched junction bases: 9. CDR1 is LNHDA and CDR2 is SQIVND in the germline V gene (reference sequence). DNA for the CDR3: TGTGCCACCTACATAGGACAGGCGAACACTGAAGCTTTCTTT. This sequence encodes CATYIGQANTEAFF.

The CDR3 DNA follows: TGTGCCAGCAGCTTAGGACGGGGGGCGCCAGATACGCAGTATTTT. Its protein is CASSLGRGAPDTQYF. This chain uses TRBV7-9 with TRBJ2-3; D might be TRBD2 (7 bases). Germline loops: CDR1 SEHNR, CDR2 FQNEAQ (reference sequence). The CDR3 has 15 residues. V was shortened by 1 base and J by 4 bases, with 12 bases between the two germline ends. Full variable domain (missing parts from reference TRBV7-9 and TRBJ2-3): DTGVSQNPRHKITKRGQNVTFRCDPISEHNRLYWYRQTLGQGPEFLTYFQNEAQLEKSRLLSDRFSAERPKGSFSTLEIQRTEQGDSAMYLCASSLGRGAPDTQYFGPGTRLTVL.

In this sample, this clone turned up a few times. V usage is TRBV24-1 and J usage is TRBJ1-5; TRBD1 matches at 8 bases. The CDR3 totals 15 residues. Germline CDR1 and CDR2: KGHDR and SFDVKD. V lost 6 bases, J lost 6 bases, and 9 bases stayed unmatched. In DNA, the CDR3 is TGTGCCACCAGTCCAACAGGGGGGGGTGGTCAGCCCCAGCATTTT. It translates to CATSPTGGGGQPQHF.

The gene calls are TRBV28 and TRBJ1-4, with D possibly TRBD1 on 6 matching bases. The CDR3 consists of 16 residues. Trimming took off 6 bases at V and 0 bases at J, with 14 bases between the two ends. Germline CDR1 reads MDHEN; CDR2 reads SYDVKM. The CDR3 DNA sequence: TGTGCCAGCAGCTGGGGGCTTTTTGCAACTAATGAAAAACTGTTTTTT. This gives the protein CASSWGLFATNEKLFF. The whole variable domain, remainder taken from reference TRBV28 and TRBJ1-4, is DVKVTQSSRYLVKRTGEKVFLECVQDMDHENMFWYRQDPGLGLRLIYFSYDVKMKEKGDIPEGYSVSREKKERFSLILESASTNQTSMYLCASSWGLFATNEKLFFGSGTQLSVL.

The chain employs TRBV5-4 and TRBJ2-7, with no clear D. The CDR3 has 13 residues. The germline gives CDR1 SGHNT, CDR2 YYREEE (reference sequence). Trimming pared 2 bases from V and 4 bases from J, leaving 10 bases between. Here the CDR3 DNA reads TGTGCCAGCAGCTTACAGACCAGGTACGAGCAGTACTTC. This encodes CASSLQTRYEQYF.

The chain has TRBV27 and TRBJ1-3, with 7 bases that match TRBD1. The CDR3 is 19 residues long. With V trimmed by 2 bases and J by 0 bases, 13 bases remained unmatched. Germline CDR1 reads MNHEY; CDR2 reads SMNVEV (reference sequence). The CDR3 loop is CASSLTLGAGGISGNTIYF. The CDR3 DNA reads as TGTGCCAGCAGTTTAACGCTAGGGGCAGGGGGAATCTCTGGAAACACCATATATTTT.

The J gene is TRBJ2-3, the V gene TRBV6-1, with 12 bases matching TRBD2. Germline CDR1 is MNHNS and CDR2 is SASEGT. The junction had 5 bases not matched to a gene; V was cut back by 1 base and J by 0 bases. The CDR3 spans 18 residues. The CDR3 nucleotides read TGTGCCAGCAGTGAAGGCCTAGCGGGGGGGTTTAGCACAGATACGCAGTATTTT. Translated, it gives CASSEGLAGGFSTDTQYF.

This chain connects TRBV4-1 to TRBJ1-3; D gene ambiguous. V lost 4 bases and J lost 0, with 10 bases in between. The germline CDR1 and CDR2 sequences are MGHRA and YSYEKL. This CDR3 is built from 15 residues. The CDR3 DNA is TGCGCCAGCAGCCCGGGTCCCTCCTCTGGAAACACCATATATTTT. It codes for CASSPGPSSGNTIYF.

The chain uses TRBV3-1 (or the pseudogene TRBV3-2) and TRBJ2-2; 8 bases are shared with TRBD1. Germline V lookup: CDR1 LGHDT, CDR2 YNNKEL (reference sequence). The CDR3 spans 17 residues. J lost 3 bases, V lost 1 base, and 7 bases had no gene match. The DNA of the CDR3 is TGTGCCAGCAGCCAAGGGCCAGGGGGCTTGTACACCGGGGAGCTGTTTTTT. Protein product: CASSQGPGGLYTGELFF.

The chain couples TRBV29-1 to TRBJ2-7, with a possible D match to TRBD2 (6 bases). Germline CDR1 is SQVTM and CDR2 is ANQGSEA. The ends were cut back, 2 bases at V and 4 bases at J, with 18 bases in the middle. This CDR3 comprises 15 residues. CDR3: CSVEFTEGLGYEQYF. The CDR3 bases are TGCAGCGTTGAATTTACGGAGGGGCTAGGGTACGAGCAGTACTTC.

This clone was seen a single time. The V call is TRBV25-1, the J call TRBJ1-4, with D possibly being TRBD1 (5 bases). The CDR3 has 13 residues. Germline assignment: CDR1 MGHDK and CDR2 SYGVNS. V lost 4 bases, J lost 6 bases, and 9 bases lay in between. CDR3 protein: CASSVAGHEKLFF. The CDR3 DNA follows: TGTGCCAGCAGTGTTGCAGGGCATGAAAAACTGTTTTTT.

The sample holds one count of this clone. This chain uses TRBV7-6 with TRBJ2-2; 12 bases line up with TRBD2. CDR1 and CDR2 from the germline V gene are SGHVS and FNYEAQ. After removal of 1 base from V and 3 bases from J, the junction contained 9 bases not matched to a gene. The CDR3 has 19 amino acids. CDR3 in amino acids: CASSLGAPTSGGYTGELFF. The DNA of the CDR3 is TGTGCCAGCAGCTTAGGAGCCCCTACTAGCGGGGGGTACACCGGGGAGCTGTTTTTT.